This T cell receptor (beta chain) was identified in a study of regulatory T cells in long-lasting Graves disease. This clonotype was detected ten times or more. Relying on iRepertoire HTBI primers and Arm-PCR of CDR3 regions, the team built TCR beta libraries. One entry per CDR3 protein, called by TCRdb with MiXCR from the multiplex PCR reads. This sample yields 390,000 or so distinct CDR3 sequences, of which about 10% are seen a single time; approximately 17% belongs to the top ten. The time point denotes: newly diagnosed GD, antithyroid drugs for less than 3 months. With RNA extracted from PBMCs as input, the TCR library was made. V was pared by 6 bases and J by 1 base, with 5 bases of the junction left unmatched. The CDR3 has 14 amino acids. CDR1 and CDR2 (germline): MDHEN, SYDVKM. These data also featured in a second study, about T cells in Graves' hyperthyroidism and ophthalmopathy. That report adds: Onset of ophthalmopathy came a median around 7.1 months after the model predicted it.

This clonotype was sampled from a young woman with Graves disease. The chain joins TRBV28 to TRBJ2-5, with 7 bases lining up with TRBD2. The specimen comprised peripheral blood mononuclear cells (PBMCs), sampled at new diagnosis, from a patient treated with antithyroid drugs. The CDR3 is CASSPIAGQETQYF. Written as DNA, the CDR3 is TGTGCCAGCAGCCCGATAGCGGGCCAAGAGACCCAGTACTTC.